Reported below is one TCR beta chain. Its antigen is still unknown. The junction departs from the called germline gene at one end, perhaps through a read error. This specimen comes from a study of T-cell memory formation after mild COVID-19. About the research overall: Largely, the TCR clusters proved donor specific. Study observations and caveats: Second-wave clones peaking on day 37 lacked confirmed SARS-CoV-2 specificity.

TCRdb reprocessed the 5' RACE reads with MiXCR, giving one entry per CDR3 protein. The table lists about 310,000 distinct CDR3 sequences, less than 20% of them singletons, with around a fifth in the top ten. Germline CDR1 MDHEN, CDR2 SYDVKM. The CDR3 has 14 residues. What was sequenced was PBMCs or a T cell subset sorted from them (not recorded which). The V and J genes are TRBV28 and TRBJ1-3; D may be TRBD1 (5 bases). The sequence was obtained from a young man who had mild COVID-19 (a few samples of this study predate the infection). Cell type and time point are not known. The CDR3: CASSDSTSGNAIYF. Written as DNA, the CDR3 is TGTGCCAGCAGTGACAGCACCTCTGGAAACGCCATATATTTT.